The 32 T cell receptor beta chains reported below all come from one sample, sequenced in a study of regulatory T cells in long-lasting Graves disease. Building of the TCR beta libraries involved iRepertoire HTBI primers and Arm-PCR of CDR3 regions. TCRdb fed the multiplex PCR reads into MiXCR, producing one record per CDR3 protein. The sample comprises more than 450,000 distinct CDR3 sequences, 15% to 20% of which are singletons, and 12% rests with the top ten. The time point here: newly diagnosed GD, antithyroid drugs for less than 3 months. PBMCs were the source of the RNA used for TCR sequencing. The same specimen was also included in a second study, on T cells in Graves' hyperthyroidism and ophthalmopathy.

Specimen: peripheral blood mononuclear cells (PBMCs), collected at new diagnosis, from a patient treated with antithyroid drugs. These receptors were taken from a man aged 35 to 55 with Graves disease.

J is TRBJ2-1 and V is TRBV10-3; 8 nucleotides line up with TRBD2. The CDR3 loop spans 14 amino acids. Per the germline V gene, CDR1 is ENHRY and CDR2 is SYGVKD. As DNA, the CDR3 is TGTGTCGCCGGGGGGGAGAACTCCTACAATGAGCAGTTCTTC. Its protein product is CVAGGENSYNEQFF.

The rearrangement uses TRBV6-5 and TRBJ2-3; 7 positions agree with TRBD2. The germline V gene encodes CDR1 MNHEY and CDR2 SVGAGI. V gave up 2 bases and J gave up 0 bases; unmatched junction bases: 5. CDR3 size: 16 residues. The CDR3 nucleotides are TGTGCCAGCAGTTACCCGATTAGCGGGAGCACAGATACGCAGTATTTT. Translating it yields CASSYPISGSTDTQYF.

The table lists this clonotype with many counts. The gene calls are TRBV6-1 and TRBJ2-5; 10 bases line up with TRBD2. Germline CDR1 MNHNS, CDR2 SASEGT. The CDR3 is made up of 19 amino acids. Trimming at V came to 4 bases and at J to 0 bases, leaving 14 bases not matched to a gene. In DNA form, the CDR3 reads TGTGCCAGCAGTGGACTAGCGGGTTACTTGCAGGGGAACCAAGAGACCCAGTACTTC. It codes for CASSGLAGYLQGNQETQYF.

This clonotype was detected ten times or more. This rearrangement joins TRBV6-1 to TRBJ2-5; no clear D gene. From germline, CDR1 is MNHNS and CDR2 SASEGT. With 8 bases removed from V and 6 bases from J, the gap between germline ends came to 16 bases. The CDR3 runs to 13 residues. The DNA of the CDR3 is TGTGCCAGCCGAGATGGAGCGATAAAGACCCAGTACTTC. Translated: CASRDGAIKTQYF.

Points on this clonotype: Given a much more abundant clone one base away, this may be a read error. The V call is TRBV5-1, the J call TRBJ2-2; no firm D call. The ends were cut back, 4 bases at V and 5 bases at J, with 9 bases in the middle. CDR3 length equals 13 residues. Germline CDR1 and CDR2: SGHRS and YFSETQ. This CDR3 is CASSAEWTGELFF. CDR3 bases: TGCGCCAGCAGCGCGGAGTGGACCGGGGAGCTGTTTTTT.

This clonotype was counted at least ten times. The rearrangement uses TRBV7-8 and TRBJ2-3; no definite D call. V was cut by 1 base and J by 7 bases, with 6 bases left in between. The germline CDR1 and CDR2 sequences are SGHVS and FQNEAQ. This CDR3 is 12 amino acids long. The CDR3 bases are TGTGCCAGCAGCTTAGATGCGAATACGCAGTATTTT. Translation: CASSLDANTQYF.

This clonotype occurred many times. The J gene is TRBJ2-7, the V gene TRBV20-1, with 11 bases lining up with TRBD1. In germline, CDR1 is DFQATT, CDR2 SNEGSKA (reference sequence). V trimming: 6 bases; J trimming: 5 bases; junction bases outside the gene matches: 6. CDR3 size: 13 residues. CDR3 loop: CSAPGQGANEQYF. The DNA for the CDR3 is TGCAGTGCCCCCGGACAGGGGGCGAACGAGCAGTACTTC.

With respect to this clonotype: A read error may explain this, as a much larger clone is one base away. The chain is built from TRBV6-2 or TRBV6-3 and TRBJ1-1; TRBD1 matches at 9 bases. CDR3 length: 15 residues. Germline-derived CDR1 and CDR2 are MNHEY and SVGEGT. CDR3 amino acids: CASSSPDRGFTEALF. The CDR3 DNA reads TGTGCCAGCAGTTCCCCGGACAGGGGTTTCACTGAAGCTCTCTTT.

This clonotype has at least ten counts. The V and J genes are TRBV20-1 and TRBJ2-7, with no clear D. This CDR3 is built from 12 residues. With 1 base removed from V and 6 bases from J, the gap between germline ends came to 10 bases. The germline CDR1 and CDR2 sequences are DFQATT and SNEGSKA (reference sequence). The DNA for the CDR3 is TGCAGTGCTAGAGCCTTGACGGCCGAGCAGTACTTC. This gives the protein CSARALTAEQYF.

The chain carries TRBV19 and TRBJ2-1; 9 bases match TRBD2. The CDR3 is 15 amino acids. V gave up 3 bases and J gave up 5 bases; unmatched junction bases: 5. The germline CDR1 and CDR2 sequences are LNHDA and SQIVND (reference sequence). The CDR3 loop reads CASSMSSGINNEQFF. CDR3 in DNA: TGTGCCAGTAGTATGTCTAGCGGGATTAACAATGAGCAGTTCTTC.

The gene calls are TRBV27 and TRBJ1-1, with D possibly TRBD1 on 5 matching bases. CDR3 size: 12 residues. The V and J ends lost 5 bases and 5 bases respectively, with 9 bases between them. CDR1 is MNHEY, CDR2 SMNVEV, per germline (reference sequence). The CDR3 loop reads CASSRWGTEAFF. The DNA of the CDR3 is TGTGCCAGCAGTCGCTGGGGGACTGAAGCTTTCTTT.

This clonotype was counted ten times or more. CDR3 bases: TGTGCCAGCAGCGATACAAGGACAGGGGGCCCGAACACCGGGGAGCTGTTTTTT. Translated: CASSDTRTGGPNTGELFF. The chain couples TRBV13 to TRBJ2-2; 11 positions agree with TRBD1. The CDR3 runs 18 residues. CDR1 is PRHDT and CDR2 is FYEKMQ in the germline V gene (reference sequence). Trimming removed 5 bases from V and 0 bases from J; junction bases left unmatched: 8. The full variable domain, completed using reference TRBV13 and TRBJ2-2, is AAGVIQSPRHLIKEKRETATLKCYPIPRHDTVYWYQQGPGQDPQFLISFYEKMQSDKGSIPDRFSAQQFSDYHSELNMSSLELGDSALYFCASSDTRTGGPNTGELFFGEGSRLTVL.

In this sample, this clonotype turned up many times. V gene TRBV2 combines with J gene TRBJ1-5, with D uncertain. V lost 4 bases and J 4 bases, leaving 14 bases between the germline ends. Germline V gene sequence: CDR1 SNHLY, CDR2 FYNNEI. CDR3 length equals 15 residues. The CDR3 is CASSAGLSANQPQHF. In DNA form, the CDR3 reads TGTGCCAGCAGTGCTGGTTTGTCAGCAAATCAGCCCCAGCATTTT.

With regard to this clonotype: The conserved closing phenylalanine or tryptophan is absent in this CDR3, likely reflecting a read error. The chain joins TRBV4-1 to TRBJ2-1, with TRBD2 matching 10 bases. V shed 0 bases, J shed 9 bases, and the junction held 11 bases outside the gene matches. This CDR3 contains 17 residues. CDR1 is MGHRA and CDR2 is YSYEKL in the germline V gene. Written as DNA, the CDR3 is TGCGCCAGCAGCCAAGATCTAGCGGGAGCGCGAGTCGGTGAGCAGTTCTCC. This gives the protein CASSQDLAGARVGEQFS.

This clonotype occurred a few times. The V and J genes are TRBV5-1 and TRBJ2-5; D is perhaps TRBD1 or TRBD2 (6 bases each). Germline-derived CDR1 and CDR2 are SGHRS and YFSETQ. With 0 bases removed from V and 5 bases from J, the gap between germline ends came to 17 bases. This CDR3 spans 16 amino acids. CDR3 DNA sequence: TGCGCCAGCAGCTTGGGTCGTTCGGGGGCCCGGGAGACCCAGTACTTC. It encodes CASSLGRSGARETQYF.

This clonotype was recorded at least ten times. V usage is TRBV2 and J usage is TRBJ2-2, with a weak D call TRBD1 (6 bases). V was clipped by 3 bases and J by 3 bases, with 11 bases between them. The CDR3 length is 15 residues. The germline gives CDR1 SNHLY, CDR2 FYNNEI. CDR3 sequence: CASSDTGKHTGELFF. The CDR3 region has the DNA TGTGCCAGCAGTGACACAGGGAAGCACACCGGGGAGCTGTTTTTT.

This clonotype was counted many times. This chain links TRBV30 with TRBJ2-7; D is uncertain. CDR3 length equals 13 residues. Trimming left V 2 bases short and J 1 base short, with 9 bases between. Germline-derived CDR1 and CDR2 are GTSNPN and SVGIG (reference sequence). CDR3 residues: CAWSTERSYEQYF. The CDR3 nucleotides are TGTGCCTGGAGTACAGAAAGATCCTACGAGCAGTACTTC.

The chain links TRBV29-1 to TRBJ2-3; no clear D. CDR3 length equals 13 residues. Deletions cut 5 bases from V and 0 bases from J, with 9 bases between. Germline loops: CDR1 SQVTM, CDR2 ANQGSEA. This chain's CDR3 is CSVFSTSTDTQYF. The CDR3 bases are TGCAGCGTTTTCTCTACCAGCACAGATACGCAGTATTTT.

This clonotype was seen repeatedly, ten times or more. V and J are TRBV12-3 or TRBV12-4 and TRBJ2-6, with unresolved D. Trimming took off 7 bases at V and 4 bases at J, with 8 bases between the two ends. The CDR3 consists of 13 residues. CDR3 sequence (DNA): TGTGCCAGCACGCTCCTGGGGGCCAACGTCCTGACTTTC. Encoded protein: CASTLLGANVLTF.

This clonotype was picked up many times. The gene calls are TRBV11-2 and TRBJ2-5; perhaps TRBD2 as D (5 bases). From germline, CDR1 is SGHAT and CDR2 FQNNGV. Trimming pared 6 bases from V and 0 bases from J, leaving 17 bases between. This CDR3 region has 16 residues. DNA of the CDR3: TGTGCCAGCAGTCGCCATCTCCGGGATAACCAAGAGACCCAGTACTTC. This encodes CASSRHLRDNQETQYF.

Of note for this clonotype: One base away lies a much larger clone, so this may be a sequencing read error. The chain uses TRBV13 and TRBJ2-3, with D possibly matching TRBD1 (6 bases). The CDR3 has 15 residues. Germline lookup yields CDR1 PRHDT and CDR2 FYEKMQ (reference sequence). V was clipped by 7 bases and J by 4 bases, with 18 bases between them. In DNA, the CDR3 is TGTGCCAGCAACCAAAAGGGGGTTGGGGCAGATACGCAGTATTTT. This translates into CASNQKGVGADTQYF.

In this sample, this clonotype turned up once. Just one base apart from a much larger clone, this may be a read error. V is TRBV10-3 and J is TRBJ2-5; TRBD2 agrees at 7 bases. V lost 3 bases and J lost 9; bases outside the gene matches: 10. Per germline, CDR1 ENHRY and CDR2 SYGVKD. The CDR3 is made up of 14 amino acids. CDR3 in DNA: TGTGCCATCAGTGAATGGGGGGGTTCGGAGGCCCAGTACTTC. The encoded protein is CAISEWGGSEAQYF.

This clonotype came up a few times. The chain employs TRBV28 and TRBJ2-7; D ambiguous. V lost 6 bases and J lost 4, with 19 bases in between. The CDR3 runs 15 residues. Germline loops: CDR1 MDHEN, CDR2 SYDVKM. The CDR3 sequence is CASSPGDSSRYEQYF. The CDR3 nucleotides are TGTGCCAGCAGCCCAGGCGACTCCTCGAGATACGAGCAGTACTTC.

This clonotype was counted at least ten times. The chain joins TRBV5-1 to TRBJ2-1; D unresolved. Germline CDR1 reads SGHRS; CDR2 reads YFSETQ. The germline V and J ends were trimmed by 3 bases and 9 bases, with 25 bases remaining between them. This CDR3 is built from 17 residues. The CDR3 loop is CASSWTPPGGAISEQFF. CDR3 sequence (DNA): TGCGCCAGCAGCTGGACCCCTCCGGGCGGAGCTATATCTGAGCAGTTCTTC.

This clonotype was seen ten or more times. CDR3 sequence (DNA): TGTGCCAGCAGCCAGCAAGGCGAAGGGTGGGGAGAGACCCAGTACTTC. This codes for CASSQQGEGWGETQYF. The chain links TRBV28 to TRBJ2-5; D gene unclear. The CDR3 spans 16 residues. Trimming shortened V by 6 bases and J by 4 bases, and 21 bases separated the two germline ends. Germline assignment: CDR1 MDHEN and CDR2 SYDVKM. The variable domain in full, with the rest retrieved from reference TRBV28 and TRBJ2-5, is DVKVTQSSRYLVKRTGEKVFLECVQDMDHENMFWYRQDPGLGLRLIYFSYDVKMKEKGDIPEGYSVSREKKERFSLILESASTNQTSMYLCASSQQGEGWGETQYFGPGTRLLVL.

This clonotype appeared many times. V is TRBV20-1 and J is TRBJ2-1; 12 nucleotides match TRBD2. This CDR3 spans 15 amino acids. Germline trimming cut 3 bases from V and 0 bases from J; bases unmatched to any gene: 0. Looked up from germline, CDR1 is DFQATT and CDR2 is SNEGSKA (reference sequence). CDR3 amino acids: CSARTSGSSYNEQFF. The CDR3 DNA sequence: TGCAGTGCTAGGACTAGCGGGAGCTCCTACAATGAGCAGTTCTTC.

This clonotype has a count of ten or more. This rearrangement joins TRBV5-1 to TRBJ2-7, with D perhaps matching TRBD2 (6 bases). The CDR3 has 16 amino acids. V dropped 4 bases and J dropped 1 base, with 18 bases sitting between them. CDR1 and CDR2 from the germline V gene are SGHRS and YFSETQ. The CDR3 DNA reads TGCGCCAGCAGCCCCCGGGTAGCGGTAAGTTCCTACGAGCAGTACTTC. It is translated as CASSPRVAVSSYEQYF. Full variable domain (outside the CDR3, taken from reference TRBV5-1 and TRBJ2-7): KAGVTQTPRYLIKTRGQQVTLSCSPISGHRSVSWYQQTPGQGLQFLFEYFSETQRNKGNFPGRFSGRQFSNSRSEMNVSTLELGDSALYLCASSPRVAVSSYEQYFGPGTRLTVT.

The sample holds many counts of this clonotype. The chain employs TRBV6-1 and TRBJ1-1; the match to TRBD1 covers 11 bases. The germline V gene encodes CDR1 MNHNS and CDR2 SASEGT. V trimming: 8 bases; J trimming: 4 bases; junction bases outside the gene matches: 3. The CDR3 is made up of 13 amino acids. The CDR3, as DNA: TGTGCCAGCGGACAGGGGGCTCGCACTGAAGCTTTCTTT. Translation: CASGQGARTEAFF.

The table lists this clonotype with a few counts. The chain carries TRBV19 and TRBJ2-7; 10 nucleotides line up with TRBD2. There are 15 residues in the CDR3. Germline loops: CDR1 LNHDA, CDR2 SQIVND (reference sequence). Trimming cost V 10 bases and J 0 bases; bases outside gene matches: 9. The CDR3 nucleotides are TGTGCCACCACCCCAAGCGGGAGGGCCTCCTACGAGCAGTACTTC. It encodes CATTPSGRASYEQYF.

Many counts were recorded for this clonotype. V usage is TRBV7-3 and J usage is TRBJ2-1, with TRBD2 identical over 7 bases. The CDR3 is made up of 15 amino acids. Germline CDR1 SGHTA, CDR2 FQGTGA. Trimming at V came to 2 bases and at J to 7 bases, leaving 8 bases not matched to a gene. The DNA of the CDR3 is TGTGCCAGCAGCTTAGGGCGGGGGACGGGGAATGAGCAGTTCTTC. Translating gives CASSLGRGTGNEQFF.

The CDR3 sequence is CASSTLAGVYEQYF. The CDR3 bases are TGTGCCAGCAGTACCCTAGCGGGAGTATACGAGCAGTACTTC. This sequence joins TRBV28 and TRBJ2-7; 10 nucleotides agree with TRBD2. Germline CDR1 reads MDHEN; CDR2 reads SYDVKM. V lost 5 bases, J lost 4 bases, and 5 bases stayed unmatched. The CDR3 contains 14 residues.

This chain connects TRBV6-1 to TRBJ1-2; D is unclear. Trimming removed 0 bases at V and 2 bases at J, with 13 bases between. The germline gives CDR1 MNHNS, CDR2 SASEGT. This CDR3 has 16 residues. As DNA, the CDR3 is TGTGCCAGCAGTGAAGCGCTTCCGGGCTCCAACTATGGCTACACCTTC. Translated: CASSEALPGSNYGYTF.